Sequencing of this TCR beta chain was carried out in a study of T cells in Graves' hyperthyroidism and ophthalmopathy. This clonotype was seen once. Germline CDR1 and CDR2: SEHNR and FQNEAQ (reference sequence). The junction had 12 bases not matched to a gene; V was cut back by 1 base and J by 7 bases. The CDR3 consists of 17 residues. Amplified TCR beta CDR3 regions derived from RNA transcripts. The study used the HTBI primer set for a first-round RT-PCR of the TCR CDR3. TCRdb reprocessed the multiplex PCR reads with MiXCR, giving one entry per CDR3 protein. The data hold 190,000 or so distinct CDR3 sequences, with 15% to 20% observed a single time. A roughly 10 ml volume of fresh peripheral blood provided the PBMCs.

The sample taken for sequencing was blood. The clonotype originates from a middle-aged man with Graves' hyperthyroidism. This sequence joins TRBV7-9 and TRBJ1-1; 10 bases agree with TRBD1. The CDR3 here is CASSLVVTGTGEDEAFF. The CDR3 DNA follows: TGTGCCAGCAGCTTAGTGGTAACCGGGACAGGGGAAGATGAAGCTTTCTTT.